This TCR beta chain was retrieved from a study of blood T cell repertoires in COVID-19. Study context: Acute-phase and convalescent COVID-19 samples originated in the United States, Italy and Spain. PBMCs, B-cell-depleted T cells, or T cells were the source of the cDNA or gDNA that made up the material.

Original methodology: Estimated nucleated cell counts came from reference gene primer amplification. Profiling relied on immunoSEQ multiplex PCR, and the TCRdb table lists in-frame clones only, not all of them. V, J and clone size were drawn from that table, and D and trimming were deduced from the DNA. The table lists under 300,000 clones, roughly nine tenths of them singletons. This clone has only one observation. This CDR3 region has 15 residues. The V gene's germline CDR1 is SGHRS and CDR2 YFSETQ. V was pared by 4 bases and J by 4 bases, with 8 bases of the junction left unmatched. The sequencing input was peripheral blood. The sequence was obtained from a man between 60 and 70 years old with acute or convalescent COVID-19. J is TRBJ1-2 and V is TRBV5-1; 9 nucleotides agree with TRBD1. DNA of the CDR3: TGCGCCAGCAGCCCTAGGGACAGGGAGAGCTATGGCTACACCTTC. Protein: CASSPRDRESYGYTF.